The 19 T cell receptor beta chains listed next were all sequenced from one sample in a study of preoperative IRX-2 immunotherapy in early breast cancer. TCRdb's copy holds only in-frame clones and misses some; the assay was immunoSEQ multiplex PCR. The sample yields roughly 11,000 clones, around 80% seen once. Specified treatment: preoperative locoregional IRX-2 cytokine immunotherapy. Sequences were derived from lymph node tissue, sampled before IRX-2 immunotherapy. The receptors derive from a human donor with breast cancer.

The chain has TRBV6-8 and TRBJ2-3; D may be TRBD1 (6 bases). V shed 6 bases and J shed 3 bases, with 19 bases lying between them. CDR1 MNHGY and CDR2 SAAAGT come from the germline V gene. The CDR3 has 16 residues. The CDR3 DNA follows: TGTGCCAGCAGCCGGCAGGGGCAGGCTGGTACAGATACGCAGTATTTT. This codes for CASSRQGQAGTDTQYF.

The gene calls are TRBV23-1 and TRBJ1-2; the D gene is possibly TRBD1 (6 bases). TRBV23-1 is marked as an open reading frame, function uncertain. V was trimmed by 6 bases and J by 2 bases, leaving 16 bases between them. The CDR3 runs to 15 residues. Written as DNA, the CDR3 is TGCGCCAGCAGCCAAGATTGGACAGACAACTATGGCTACACCTTC. It translates to CASSQDWTDNYGYTF.

The gene calls are TRBV28 and TRBJ1-1, with 7 positions matching TRBD1. CDR1 and CDR2 from the germline V gene are MDHEN and SYDVKM. CDR3 length equals 15 residues. V was pared by 6 bases and J by 0 bases, with 7 bases of the junction left unmatched. CDR3 sequence: CASSPVTGVNTEAFF. In DNA form, the CDR3 reads TGTGCCAGCAGCCCAGTCACAGGGGTGAACACTGAAGCTTTCTTT.

The chain joins TRBV18 to TRBJ2-5; TRBD2 matches at 11 bases. The CDR3 length is 13 residues. With V trimmed by 3 bases and J by 11 bases, 5 bases remained unmatched. CDR1 and CDR2 (germline): KGHSH, LQKENI. CDR3 sequence reads: CASSPGLADPQYF. CDR3 coding DNA: TGTGCCAGCTCACCGGGACTAGCGGACCCACAGTACTTC. The entire variable domain, with the rest obtained from reference TRBV18 and TRBJ2-5, is as follows: NAGVMQNPRHLVRRRGQEARLRCSPMKGHSHVYWYRQLPEEGLKFMVYLQKENIIDESGMPKERFSAEFPKEGPSILRIQQVVRGDSAAYFCASSPGLADPQYFGPGTRLLVL.

This rearrangement joins TRBV18 to TRBJ2-5; D ambiguous. The CDR3 is 14 amino acids. The V gene's germline CDR1 is KGHSH and CDR2 LQKENI. Trimming stripped 0 bases from V and 1 base from J, with 6 bases between. The CDR3 loop reads CASSPPAFQETQYF. CDR3 sequence (DNA): TGTGCCAGCTCACCACCGGCCTTCCAAGAGACCCAGTACTTC.

The rearrangement links TRBV5-1 to TRBJ1-3, with D possibly matching TRBD1 (5 bases). V was pared by 4 bases and J by 2 bases, with 10 bases between. Looked up from germline, CDR1 is SGHRS and CDR2 is YFSETQ. CDR3 length: 14 amino acids. The CDR3: CASSGAGPGNTIYF. CDR3 in DNA: TGCGCCAGCAGCGGTGCAGGGCCTGGAAACACCATATATTTT.

The table lists this clone with a few counts. The chain couples TRBV11-3 to TRBJ1-1, with no clear D. CDR3 length: 16 residues. Looked up from germline, CDR1 is SGHNT and CDR2 is YENEEA. V lost 0 bases and J 1 base, leaving 12 bases between the germline ends. Here the CDR3 DNA reads TGTGCCAGCAGCTTAGACACATGGGGAAAGAACACTGAAGCTTTCTTT. Translation gives CASSLDTWGKNTEAFF.

Worth noting for this clone: A read error may account for a junction end that differs from germline. J is TRBJ2-1 and V is TRBV6-8; maybe TRBD1 (5 bases). This CDR3 region has 14 residues. The germline gives CDR1 MNHGY, CDR2 SAAAGT. As DNA, the CDR3 is TGTGCCACCAGTGATTTAGGCAGGGCTGATGAGCAGTTCTTC. This codes for CATSDLGRADEQFF.

This rearrangement joins TRBV19 to TRBJ2-7; D may be TRBD1 or TRBD2 (5 bases each). The germline V and J ends were trimmed by 5 bases and 7 bases, with 21 bases remaining between them. Germline V gene sequence: CDR1 LNHDA, CDR2 SQIVND (reference sequence). The CDR3 contains 15 residues. The CDR3 spells CASSGSGTVLGEQYF. The CDR3 nucleotides read TGTGCCAGTAGTGGCTCCGGGACGGTATTGGGGGAGCAGTACTTC.

The chain has TRBV7-1 and TRBJ2-2, with D possibly TRBD1 on 6 matching bases. TRBV7-1 falls under the ORF class, with uncertain function. Trimming took 8 bases from V and 3 from J, leaving 10 bases between them. The CDR3 has 13 amino acids. CDR3 sequence (DNA): TGTGCCAGCCAGAGGACAGACACCGGGGAGCTGTTTTTT. It codes for CASQRTDTGELFF.

The CDR3 DNA sequence: TGTGCCAGCAGCCCCGAGACGGTGATAAGTGTAGCTTTCTTT. Protein: CASSPETVISVAFF. This chain joins TRBV28 and TRBJ1-1; D call uncertain. V was cut by 6 bases and J by 10 bases, with 21 bases left in between. Germline values: CDR1 MDHEN, CDR2 SYDVKM. The CDR3 extends over 14 amino acids.

The chain recombines TRBV11-3 with TRBJ1-4; D unclear. This CDR3 is built from 15 residues. Germline V gene sequence: CDR1 SGHNT, CDR2 YENEEA. The V end lost 4 bases, the J end lost 5 bases, and 14 bases lay between the germline ends. The CDR3 here is CASSSVREMNEKLFF. CDR3 coding DNA: TGTGCCAGCAGCTCGGTGCGGGAAATGAATGAAAAACTGTTTTTT.

In this sample, this clone turned up a few times. A junction boundary mismatches the germline segment, possibly from a read error. The chain is built from TRBV11-3 and TRBJ2-6, with a possible D match to TRBD1 (6 bases). Germline V CDR1 and CDR2: SGHNT, YENEEA. There are 19 residues in the CDR3. CDR3 DNA sequence: TGTGCCAGCAGCCTTTTATGGGGGACAATCGGCTCTGGGGTCAACGTCCTGACTTTC. It yields the protein CASSLLWGTIGSGVNVLTF.

The V call is TRBV5-1, the J call TRBJ1-1; TRBD1 might be the D (5 bases). Trimming cost V 4 bases and J 1 base, with 11 bases left between them. CDR3 size: 14 residues. Germline CDR1 SGHRS, CDR2 YFSETQ. CDR3 sequence: CASSVLGQNTEAFF. CDR3 nucleotide sequence: TGCGCCAGCAGCGTGCTCGGACAGAACACTGAAGCTTTCTTT. Supplemented by reference TRBV5-1 and TRBJ1-1, the full variable domain reads KAGVTQTPRYLIKTRGQQVTLSCSPISGHRSVSWYQQTPGQGLQFLFEYFSETQRNKGNFPGRFSGRQFSNSRSEMNVSTLELGDSALYLCASSVLGQNTEAFFGQGTRLTVV.

The rearrangement joins TRBV11-3 to TRBJ1-1, with TRBD1 identical over 8 bases. J lost 1 base, V lost 8 bases, and 15 bases had no gene match. The CDR3 is made up of 17 amino acids. CDR1 is SGHNT and CDR2 is YENEEA in the germline V gene. This chain's CDR3 is CASSGGRGQIQNTEAFF. CDR3 nucleotides: TGTGCCAGCTCAGGTGGCAGGGGGCAAATTCAGAACACTGAAGCTTTCTTT.

The chain links TRBV5-1 to TRBJ2-5; 11 positions agree with TRBD2. Germline lookup yields CDR1 SGHRS and CDR2 YFSETQ. J lost 5 bases, V lost 3 bases, and 12 bases had no gene match. CDR3 size: 17 residues. Here the CDR3 reads CASSSSSGRALGETQYF. The CDR3 bases are TGCGCCAGCAGCTCAAGTAGCGGGAGGGCCCTGGGGGAGACCCAGTACTTC.

The chain carries TRBV6-8 and TRBJ2-1; 8 bases agree with TRBD2. J was trimmed by 3 bases and V by 6 bases; bases with no gene match: 7. Looked up from germline, CDR1 is MNHGY and CDR2 is SAAAGT. The CDR3 has 15 residues. The DNA for the CDR3 is TGTGCCAGCAGCGGCAGCGGGAGTATCTACAATGAGCAGTTCTTC. Its protein product is CASSGSGSIYNEQFF.

In its sample, this clone ranks as medium-sized (0.01 to 0.1%). The V call is TRBV6-8, the J call TRBJ2-5; D remains ambiguous. V lost 6 bases, J lost 5 bases, and 10 bases lay in between. The CDR3 consists of 12 residues. CDR1 and CDR2 (germline): MNHGY, SAAAGT. CDR3 nucleotides: TGTGCCAGCAGGCCCCCGACGGAGACCCAGTACTTC. It encodes CASRPPTETQYF.

The chain couples TRBV6-8 to TRBJ1-3; D not resolved. V was clipped by 6 bases and J by 0 bases, with 6 bases between them. Germline V gene lookup returns CDR1 MNHGY and CDR2 SAAAGT. The CDR3 has 13 amino acids. The CDR3 protein is CASRGSSGNTIYF. The DNA for the CDR3 is TGTGCCAGCAGGGGGAGCTCTGGAAACACCATATATTTT.